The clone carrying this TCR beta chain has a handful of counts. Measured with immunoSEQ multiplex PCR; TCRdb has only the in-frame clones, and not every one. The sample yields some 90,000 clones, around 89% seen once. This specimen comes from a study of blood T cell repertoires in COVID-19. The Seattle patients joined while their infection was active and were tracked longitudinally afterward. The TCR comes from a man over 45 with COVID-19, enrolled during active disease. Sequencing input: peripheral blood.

CDR3 in DNA: TGTGCCAGTAAAACAGGGGGCCCCTATACGCCCCAGCATTTT. Translation: CASKTGGPYTPQHF. The chain uses TRBV19 and TRBJ1-5, with TRBD1 matching 9 bases. CDR3 size: 14 residues. Trimming took 7 bases from V and 9 from J; bases not matched to a gene: 10. CDR1 is LNHDA, CDR2 SQIVND, per germline (reference sequence).